This record looks at one T cell receptor beta chain sequence and its context. Measured with immunoSEQ multiplex PCR; TCRdb has only the in-frame clones, and not every one. The data contain 1,500 to 2,000 clones, 81% of them singletons. This entry belongs to a study of brain metastases from non-small cell lung cancer. Deletions cut 5 bases from V and 4 bases from J, with 9 bases between. Germline-derived CDR1 and CDR2 are MDHEN and SYDVKM. CDR3 size: 13 residues. This TCR came from a donor at least 40 years old with non-small cell lung cancer. The sequenced material came from tumor-adjacent normal tissue. V usage is TRBV28 and J usage is TRBJ1-5; the D is unclear. The CDR3 DNA reads as TGTGCCAGCAGTCCTAATATTAATCAGCCCCAGCATTTT. It is translated as CASSPNINQPQHF.